The sequence of this T cell receptor beta chain was determined in a study of T cells after somatic rescue of genetic block. The data were produced by immunoSEQ multiplex PCR, yet TCRdb's version contains in-frame clones alone and is incomplete. The sample holds approximately 58,000 clones; 90% to 96% are singletons and the top ten take approximately 0.073%. V shed 3 bases and J shed 2 bases, with 2 bases lying between them. Germline V lookup: CDR1 SGHRS, CDR2 YFSETQ. This CDR3 contains 11 residues. J is TRBJ2-5 and V is TRBV5-1, with D uncertain. The material sequenced was peripheral blood mononuclear cells (PBMCs). This clonotype was sampled from a child under two years old. The CDR3 coding sequence is TGCGCCAGCAGCTATCAAGAGACCCAGTACTTC. It encodes CASSYQETQYF. The full variable domain, with the rest looked up from reference TRBV5-1 and TRBJ2-5, is KAGVTQTPRYLIKTRGQQVTLSCSPISGHRSVSWYQQTPGQGLQFLFEYFSETQRNKGNFPGRFSGRQFSNSRSEMNVSTLELGDSALYLCASSYQETQYFGPGTRLLVL.